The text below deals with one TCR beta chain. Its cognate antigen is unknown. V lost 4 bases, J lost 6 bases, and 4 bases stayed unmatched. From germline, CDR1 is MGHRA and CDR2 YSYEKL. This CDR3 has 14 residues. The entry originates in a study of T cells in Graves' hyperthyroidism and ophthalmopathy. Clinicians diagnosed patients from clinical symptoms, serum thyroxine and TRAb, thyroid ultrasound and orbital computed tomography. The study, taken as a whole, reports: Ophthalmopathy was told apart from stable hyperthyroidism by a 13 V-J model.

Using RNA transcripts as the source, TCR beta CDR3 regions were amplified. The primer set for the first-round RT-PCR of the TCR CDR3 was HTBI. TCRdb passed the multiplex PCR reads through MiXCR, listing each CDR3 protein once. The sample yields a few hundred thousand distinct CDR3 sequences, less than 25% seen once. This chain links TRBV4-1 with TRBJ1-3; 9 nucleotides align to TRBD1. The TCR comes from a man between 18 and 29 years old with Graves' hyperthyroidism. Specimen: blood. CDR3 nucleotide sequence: TGCGCCAGCAGCCTGGGGACAGGGTTAAACACCATATATTTT. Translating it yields CASSLGTGLNTIYF.